The 5 T cell receptor beta chains presented below share a single source sample, sequenced in a study of cytomegalovirus exposure and HLA in healthy donors. The study ran its PCR with 60 Vbeta and 13 Jbeta primers. TCRdb's table, derived via immunoSEQ multiplex PCR, lists solely in-frame clones and lacks some. This repertoire shows over 150,000 clones, roughly 70% found once; its top ten account for roughly 3%. Sequenced sample: PBMCs. The source is a male donor in good health and CMV-seronegative.

CDR3 DNA sequence: TGCGCCAGCAGCCTCGGCACTGAAGCTTTCTTT. Translating gives CASSLGTEAFF. This sequence joins TRBV5-1 and TRBJ1-1; D is unclear. The V gene's germline CDR1 is SGHRS and CDR2 YFSETQ. Trimming left V 4 bases short and J 4 bases short, with 5 bases between. The CDR3 sequence is 11 residues long.

The chain is built from TRBV11-3 and TRBJ2-2, with D possibly TRBD2 on 5 matching bases. This CDR3 has 13 residues. Germline V CDR1 and CDR2: SGHNT, YENEEA. Trimming removed 4 bases from V and 9 bases from J, with 12 bases in between. CDR3 amino acids: CASSSSPGRELFF. For the CDR3, the DNA is TGTGCCAGCAGCTCCTCCCCGGGGAGGGAGCTGTTTTTT. The full variable domain, rest sourced from reference TRBV11-3 and TRBJ2-2, is EAGVVQSPRYKIIEKKQPVAFWCNPISGHNTLYWYLQNLGQGPELLIRYENEEAVDDSQLPKDRFSAERLKGVDSTLKIQPAELGDSAVYLCASSSSPGRELFFGEGSRLTVL.

This clone came up once. The chain uses TRBV19 and TRBJ1-4; no definite D call. The CDR3 sequence is 12 residues long. CDR1 is LNHDA and CDR2 is SQIVND in the germline V gene (reference sequence). The germline V and J ends were trimmed by 9 bases and 1 base, with 6 bases remaining between them. CDR3 amino acids: CARGRTNEKLFF. DNA for the CDR3: TGTGCCAGAGGGAGAACTAATGAAAAACTGTTTTTT.

For this clone: Other DNA sequences of this sample code for an identical CDR3. CDR3 sequence reads: CASSQGQRSGQPQHF. The CDR3 DNA follows: TGTGCCAGCAGCCAAGGACAGAGGTCGGGTCAGCCCCAGCATTTT. The V gene is TRBV4-2, the J gene TRBJ1-5; D is perhaps TRBD1 (5 bases). Germline V gene lookup returns CDR1 LGHNA and CDR2 YNFKEQ. V was shortened by 1 base and J by 6 bases, with 13 bases between the two germline ends. This CDR3 is built from 15 residues.

This clone appeared a few times. The gene calls are TRBV7-9 and TRBJ2-5; D is unclear. The V end lost 5 bases, the J end lost 0 bases, and 4 bases lay between the germline ends. The CDR3 is 12 amino acids. The germline V gene has CDR1 SEHNR and CDR2 FQNEAQ (reference sequence). The CDR3 loop is CASSAYQETQYF. CDR3 DNA sequence: TGTGCCAGCAGCGCGTACCAAGAGACCCAGTACTTC.